This paragraph reports one T cell receptor beta chain. The sort gate was single viable CD3+CD4+CD8-CD45RO+ cells for memory CD4+ T cells. The table came from immunoSEQ multiplex PCR; TCRdb's copy has only in-frame clones and leaves some out. This repertoire shows about 75,000 clones, around four fifths found once; its top ten account for 2% to 3%. This record comes from a study of memory CD4+ T cells and cytomegalovirus serostatus. The TCR sequence derives from an adult in good health and CMV-seropositive. The sample taken for sequencing was memory CD4+ T cells from blood.

CDR3 in amino acids: CASSLLGGGLTGELFF. The DNA for the CDR3 is TGTGCCAGCAGCTTATTGGGCGGGGGACTGACCGGGGAGCTGTTTTTT. V usage is TRBV7-2 and J usage is TRBJ2-2; 7 bases map to TRBD2. CDR1 SGHTA and CDR2 FQGNSA come from the germline V gene. The V gene end was trimmed by 2 bases and the J gene end by 5 bases; junction bases not matched to a gene: 8. CDR3 size: 16 residues.